This T cell receptor (beta chain) was captured by sequencing in a study of neurological immune-mediated disorders. Regarding the study as a whole: Private repertoires in all groups were suggested by the finding that expanded clones across subjects shared no CDR3 amino acid sequences.

This clonotype was observed at least ten times. Its antigen is not known. Preparation of the unsorted libraries drew on 2 million PBMCs stored at -80 C. The CDR3 contains 17 residues. CDR1 is MNHEY, CDR2 SMNVEV, per germline (reference sequence). The V end lost 2 bases, the J end lost 0 bases, and 14 bases lay between the germline ends. The authors made cDNA by 5'RACE with 10-nucleotide random UMIs. Every sequencing run generated in excess of 160 million TCR-beta sequences. These sequences covered 15-18 subjects. TCRdb fed the 5' RACE reads into MiXCR, producing one record per CDR3 protein. The sample includes tens of thousands of distinct CDR3 sequences, 10% of them seen just once.

Material for sequencing was PBMCs. The chain carries TRBV27 and TRBJ1-3; D call uncertain. This receptor was obtained from a man in his forties in good health. The CDR3 is CASSLKGPGSSGNTIYF. The CDR3 nucleotides are TGTGCCAGCAGTTTAAAGGGCCCGGGAAGCTCTGGAAACACCATATATTTT.